This T cell receptor beta chain comes out of a study of molecular identifiers for immune sequencing clone quantification. V was clipped by 3 bases and J by 0 bases, with 11 bases between them. CDR3 length: 15 residues. Germline V gives CDR1 LNHDA, CDR2 SQIVND (reference sequence). One entry per CDR3 protein, called by TCRdb with MiXCR from the PCR reads. The sample lists roughly 50,000 distinct CDR3 sequences, about a third seen once, with 3.5% to 4% in the top ten. Sequenced material: naive CD8+ T cells from blood, with Jurkat cell RNA spiked in. Subset given: FACS-sorted CD8+CD4-CCR7+CD45RA+ naive T cells. This TCR was sampled from a human donor in good health. Some libraries in this study had Jurkat cell RNA spiked in. This rearrangement joins TRBV19 to TRBJ1-1; D not resolved. CDR3 DNA: TGTGCCAGTAGTATCGACGGATCAATGAACACTGAAGCTTTCTTT. Its translation: CASSIDGSMNTEAFF.